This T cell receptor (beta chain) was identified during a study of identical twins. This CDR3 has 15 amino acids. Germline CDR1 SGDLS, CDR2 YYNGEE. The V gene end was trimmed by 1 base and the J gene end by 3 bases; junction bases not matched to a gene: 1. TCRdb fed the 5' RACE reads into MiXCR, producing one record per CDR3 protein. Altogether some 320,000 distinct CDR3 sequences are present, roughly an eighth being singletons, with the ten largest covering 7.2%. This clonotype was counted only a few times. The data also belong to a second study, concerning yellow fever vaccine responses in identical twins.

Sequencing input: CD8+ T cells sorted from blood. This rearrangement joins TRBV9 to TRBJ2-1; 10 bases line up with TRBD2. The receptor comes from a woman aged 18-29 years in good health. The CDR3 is CASSVTSGNYNEQFF. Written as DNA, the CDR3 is TGTGCCAGCAGCGTAACTAGCGGGAACTACAATGAGCAGTTCTTC.